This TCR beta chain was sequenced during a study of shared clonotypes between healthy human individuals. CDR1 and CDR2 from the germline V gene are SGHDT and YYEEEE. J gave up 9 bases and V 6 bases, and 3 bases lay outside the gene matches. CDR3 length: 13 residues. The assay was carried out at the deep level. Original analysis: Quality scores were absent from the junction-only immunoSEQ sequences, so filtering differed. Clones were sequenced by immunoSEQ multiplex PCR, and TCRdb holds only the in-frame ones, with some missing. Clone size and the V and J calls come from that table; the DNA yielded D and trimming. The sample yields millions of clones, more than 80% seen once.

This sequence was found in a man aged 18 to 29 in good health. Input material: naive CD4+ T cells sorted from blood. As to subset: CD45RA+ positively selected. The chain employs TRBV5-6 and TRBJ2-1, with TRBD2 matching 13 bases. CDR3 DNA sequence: TGTGCCAGCAAAGGACTAGCGGGAGTTGAGCAGTTCTTC. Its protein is CASKGLAGVEQFF.